This T cell receptor beta chain was recorded in a study of identical twins. Template switching created a universal primer site, and the cDNA included unique molecular identifiers. TCRdb redid the calling of the 5' RACE reads with MiXCR, one entry per CDR3 protein. The data hold about 690,000 distinct CDR3 sequences, with 5.5% to 7.5% observed a single time. The germline gives CDR1 SGDLS, CDR2 YYNGEE. With 0 bases removed from V and 0 bases from J, the gap between germline ends came to 7 bases. The CDR3 runs to 14 residues. This clonotype has more than one count but fewer than ten. Its target is not known. Overall study results and limits: Conclusions relied on cross-sectional statistical analysis, not following the same donors. Insertions ran lower in abundant cord blood beta clonotypes, though not in memory repertoires.

V is TRBV9 and J is TRBJ2-7; D ambiguous. Sequencing was done on a sample of naive T cells sorted from blood. This clonotype was obtained from a man aged 18 to 29 in good health. The CDR3 sequence: CASSVGTDSYEQYF. The CDR3, as DNA: TGTGCCAGCAGCGTAGGGACCGACTCCTACGAGCAGTACTTC.